This is a list of T cell receptor beta chains from one sample in a study of CD4 T cells in relation to SARS-CoV-2 and coronaviruses. Their recognized antigens are unknown. This table comes from immunoSEQ multiplex PCR, and its TCRdb copy is limited to in-frame clones, with some not included. This table holds some 19,000 clones, around 80% found once. The sample was CD4+ T cells from PBMCs, cultured in vitro. These receptors were taken from a human donor in good health. CDR3s include the opening cysteine and the closing phenylalanine or tryptophan. The D gene is left open where the match is weak. Rows may omit the clone size; those that give it use once, few, many or a size class.

d_gene: NA
v_gene: TRBV7-9
abundance: NA
j_gene: TRBJ1-2
CDR3aa: CASSRAYGYTF
CDR3nt: TGTGCCAGCAGTAGGGCCTATGGCTACACCTTC

d_gene: NA
v_gene: TRBV27
abundance: hyperexpanded
j_gene: TRBJ2-5
CDR3aa: CASSTSGETQYF
CDR3nt: TGTGCCAGCAGTACCTCCGGGGAGACCCAGTACTTC

d_gene: NA
v_gene: TRBV19
abundance: NA
j_gene: TRBJ1-4
CDR3aa: CASSWGRNEKLFF
CDR3nt: TGTGCCAGTAGTTGGGGGCGGAATGAAAAACTGTTTTTT

d_gene: NA
v_gene: TRBV7-8
abundance: NA
j_gene: TRBJ1-2
CDR3aa: CASSQLQHNYGYTF
CDR3nt: TGTGCCAGCAGCCAATTACAGCATAACTATGGCTACACCTTC

d_gene: NA
v_gene: TRBV3-1/TRBV3-2
abundance: NA
j_gene: TRBJ1-2
CDR3aa: CASSHEDGLGGSYGYTF
CDR3nt: TGTGCCAGCAGCCACGAAGATGGGTTGGGGGGAAGCTATGGCTACACCTTC

d_gene: NA
v_gene: TRBV30
abundance: NA
j_gene: TRBJ2-7
CDR3aa: CAWRVLDHYEQYF
CDR3nt: TGTGCCTGGAGAGTGCTCGACCACTACGAGCAGTACTTC

d_gene: NA
v_gene: TRBV11-2
abundance: NA
j_gene: TRBJ2-5
CDR3aa: CASSSLGEETQYF
CDR3nt: TGTGCCAGCAGCTCCTTAGGGGAAGAGACCCAGTACTTC

d_gene: NA
v_gene: TRBV7-8
abundance: NA
j_gene: TRBJ2-1
CDR3aa: CASSLGTGLPYNEQFF
CDR3nt: TGTGCCAGCAGCTTAGGAACGGGCCTTCCCTACAATGAGCAGTTCTTC

d_gene: TRBD2
v_gene: TRBV6-5
abundance: NA
j_gene: TRBJ2-1
CDR3aa: CASSRAGGSFNEQFF
CDR3nt: TGTGCCAGCAGTCGAGCGGGGGGAAGTTTCAATGAGCAGTTCTTC

d_gene: TRBD2
v_gene: TRBV9
abundance: NA
j_gene: TRBJ2-3
CDR3aa: CASSVGPSGNADTQYF
CDR3nt: TGTGCCAGCAGCGTAGGCCCTAGCGGGAACGCAGATACGCAGTATTTT

d_gene: TRBD1
v_gene: TRBV9
abundance: NA
j_gene: TRBJ2-1
CDR3aa: CASSAGTGYGEQFF
CDR3nt: TGTGCCAGCAGCGCCGGGACAGGGTACGGTGAGCAGTTCTTC

d_gene: TRBD1
v_gene: TRBV19
abundance: NA
j_gene: TRBJ2-2
CDR3aa: CASSVRGRGTGELFF
CDR3nt: TGTGCCAGTAGTGTCAGGGGGCGCGGTACCGGGGAGCTGTTTTTT

d_gene: NA
v_gene: TRBV6-5
abundance: once
j_gene: TRBJ2-6
CDR3aa: CASSYSKQSGANVLTF
CDR3nt: TGTGCCAGCAGTTACTCTAAACAGTCTGGGGCCAACGTCCTGACTTTC

d_gene: NA
v_gene: TRBV5-1
abundance: NA
j_gene: TRBJ1-1
CDR3aa: CASSLEGGSNTEAFF
CDR3nt: TGCGCCAGCAGCTTGGAGGGCGGATCGAACACTGAAGCTTTCTTT

d_gene: TRBD2
v_gene: TRBV10-3
abundance: NA
j_gene: TRBJ2-4
CDR3aa: CAISAWASGENIQYF
CDR3nt: TGTGCCATCAGTGCCTGGGCTAGCGGGGAAAACATTCAGTACTTC

d_gene: NA
v_gene: TRBV18
abundance: NA
j_gene: TRBJ1-2
CDR3aa: CASSPARGNYGYTF
CDR3nt: TGTGCCAGCTCACCTGCCCGGGGTAACTATGGCTACACCTTC

d_gene: TRBD2
v_gene: TRBV19
abundance: NA
j_gene: TRBJ2-4
CDR3aa: CASSPWGGRRAKNIQYF
CDR3nt: TGTGCCAGTAGTCCCTGGGGAGGGCGGAGGGCCAAAAACATTCAGTACTTC

d_gene: NA
v_gene: TRBV7-9
abundance: NA
j_gene: TRBJ1-1
CDR3aa: CASSSTKGPHTEAFF
CDR3nt: TGTGCCAGCAGCTCTACGAAGGGACCCCACACTGAAGCTTTCTTT

d_gene: NA
v_gene: TRBV5-1
abundance: NA
j_gene: TRBJ1-4
CDR3aa: CASSHRGGWEKLFF
CDR3nt: TGCGCCAGCAGCCACCGGGGGGGTTGGGAAAAACTGTTTTTT

d_gene: NA
v_gene: TRBV3-1/TRBV3-2
abundance: NA
j_gene: TRBJ1-6
CDR3aa: CASTLGQLNSPLHF
CDR3nt: TGTGCCAGCACCCTCGGACAATTAAATTCACCCCTCCACTTT

d_gene: NA
v_gene: TRBV19
abundance: NA
j_gene: TRBJ1-5
CDR3aa: CASSMGNQGNQPQHF
CDR3nt: TGTGCCAGTAGTATGGGGAATCAGGGCAATCAGCCCCAGCATTTT

d_gene: NA
v_gene: TRBV30
abundance: once
j_gene: TRBJ1-6
CDR3aa: CAWSLESSYNSPLHF
CDR3nt: TGTGCCTGGAGTTTAGAGAGCTCCTATAATTCACCCCTCCACTTT

d_gene: NA
v_gene: TRBV7-9
abundance: NA
j_gene: TRBJ1-5
CDR3aa: CASSLGESNNQPQHF
CDR3nt: TGTGCCAGCAGCTTAGGAGAATCTAACAATCAGCCCCAGCATTTT

d_gene: NA
v_gene: TRBV19
abundance: NA
j_gene: TRBJ2-7
CDR3aa: CASSVASFSYEQYF
CDR3nt: TGTGCCAGTAGCGTAGCGAGTTTCTCCTACGAGCAGTACTTC